A selection of T cell receptor beta chains follows, all from one sample in a study of regulatory T cells in long-lasting Graves disease. One entry per CDR3 protein, called by TCRdb with MiXCR from the multiplex PCR reads. The sample includes under 250,000 distinct CDR3 sequences, just over 20% of them seen just once. Source: peripheral blood mononuclear cells (PBMCs), taken at new diagnosis, from a patient treated with antithyroid drugs. The receptors stem from a female donor with Graves disease. CDR3s include the opening cysteine and the closing phenylalanine or tryptophan. The D gene is left open where the match is weak. Some rows mark clone size as missing; the rest say once, few, many or name a class of expanded clone.

-,-,TRBV24-1,15,TRBJ1-2,CATSDSNIANYGYTF,TGTGCCACCAGTGATTCCAACATAGCTAACTATGGCTACACCTTC
-,TRBD2,TRBV7-2,16,TRBJ2-3,CASSFRAGAGTDTQYF,TGTGCCAGCAGCTTTCGAGCGGGAGCCGGCACAGATACGCAGTATTTT
-,-,TRBV6-2/TRBV6-3,14,TRBJ2-1,CAHGRDRAFNEQFF,TGTGCCCACGGGAGGGACAGGGCTTTCAATGAGCAGTTCTTC
-,-,TRBV5-4,16,TRBJ2-3,CASSFKTGPSTDTQYF,TGTGCCAGCAGCTTCAAGACAGGTCCTAGCACAGATACGCAGTATTTT
many,-,TRBV19,16,TRBJ1-5,CASRRSGGNGNQPQHF,TGTGCCAGTAGGAGGTCGGGAGGGAACGGCAATCAGCCCCAGCATTTT
many,-,TRBV6-2/TRBV6-3,13,TRBJ2-1,CASSPNYYNEQFF,TGTGCCAGCAGCCCTAACTATTACAATGAGCAGTTCTTC
many,TRBD1,TRBV20-1,12,TRBJ2-7,CSARTGIYEQYF,TGCAGTGCGAGGACAGGGATTTACGAGCAGTACTTC
-,-,TRBV11-1,14,TRBJ2-7,CASRLRRNTYEQYF,TGTGCCAGCCGCCTTCGGCGAAACACCTACGAGCAGTACTTC
many,-,TRBV6-1,16,TRBJ2-7,CASSEREERPTAEQYF,TGTGCCAGCAGTGAAAGGGAAGAGAGGCCCACGGCCGAGCAGTACTTC
many,-,TRBV29-1,13,TRBJ2-5,CSVVLGARETQYF,TGCAGCGTTGTTCTTGGGGCTCGAGAGACCCAGTACTTC
-,TRBD1,TRBV7-7,15,TRBJ2-2,CASSTSTGSAGELFF,TGTGCCAGCAGCACGTCGACAGGGAGCGCCGGGGAGCTGTTTTTT
once,TRBD1,TRBV7-8,17,TRBJ1-5,CASSYRQGAVSNQPQHF,TGTGCCAGCAGTTACCGACAGGGGGCGGTCAGCAATCAGCCCCAGCATTTT
many,TRBD1,TRBV5-5,15,TRBJ2-7,CASSFGDRAPYEQYF,TGTGCCAGCAGCTTCGGCGACAGGGCCCCCTACGAGCAGTACTTC
-,TRBD1,TRBV24-1,16,TRBJ2-1,CATSDSRGQGANEQFF,TGTGCCACCAGTGATTCGAGGGGACAGGGGGCTAATGAGCAGTTCTTC
many,-,TRBV11-3,16,TRBJ2-5,CASSSRRPGARETQYF,TGTGCCAGCAGCTCGCGGAGGCCAGGGGCTCGAGAGACCCAGTACTTC
many,TRBD1,TRBV4-2,12,TRBJ1-1,CASGGQGRGTFF,TGTGCCAGCGGCGGACAGGGCCGGGGGACTTTCTTT
many,TRBD2,TRBV20-1,17,TRBJ2-7,CSASGTSGTKISYEQYF,TGCAGTGCCTCGGGGACTAGCGGGACTAAAATCTCCTACGAGCAGTACTTC
many,TRBD1,TRBV2,14,TRBJ1-4,CASSQRTGDEKLFF,TGTGCCAGCAGCCAAAGGACAGGGGATGAAAAACTGTTTTTT